This T cell receptor (beta chain) was sequenced during a study of control samples from healthy donors and cancer patients. Assay: immunoSEQ multiplex PCR; the TCRdb copy retains only in-frame clones and omits some. The data contain about 79,000 clones, under 95% of them seen just once; the ten biggest clones take up roughly 1.3%. Trimming stripped 1 base from V and 9 bases from J, with 13 bases between. This CDR3 comprises 14 residues. Germline CDR1 SEHNR, CDR2 FQNEAQ (reference sequence). The receptor was isolated from a woman aged 40 to 50 with lung cancer. The chain uses TRBV7-9 and TRBJ2-1; D remains ambiguous. The sample comprised PBMCs. This chain's CDR3 is CASSLEADSAEQFF. The CDR3 DNA is TGTGCCAGCAGCTTAGAGGCAGATTCTGCTGAGCAGTTCTTC.